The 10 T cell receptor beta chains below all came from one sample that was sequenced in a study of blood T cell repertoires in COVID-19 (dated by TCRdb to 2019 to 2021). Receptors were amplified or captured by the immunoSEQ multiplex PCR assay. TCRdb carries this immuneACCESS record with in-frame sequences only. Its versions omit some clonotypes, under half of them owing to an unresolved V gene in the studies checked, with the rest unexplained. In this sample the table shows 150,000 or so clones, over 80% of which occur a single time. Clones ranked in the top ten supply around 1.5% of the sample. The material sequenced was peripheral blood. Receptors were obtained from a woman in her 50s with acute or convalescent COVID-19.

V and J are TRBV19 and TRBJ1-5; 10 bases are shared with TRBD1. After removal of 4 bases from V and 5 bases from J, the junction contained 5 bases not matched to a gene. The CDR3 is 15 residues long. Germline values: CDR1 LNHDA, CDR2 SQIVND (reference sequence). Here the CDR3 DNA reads TGTGCCAGTAGTACCGGGACAGGGGTGGATCAGCCCCAGCATTTT. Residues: CASSTGTGVDQPQHF.

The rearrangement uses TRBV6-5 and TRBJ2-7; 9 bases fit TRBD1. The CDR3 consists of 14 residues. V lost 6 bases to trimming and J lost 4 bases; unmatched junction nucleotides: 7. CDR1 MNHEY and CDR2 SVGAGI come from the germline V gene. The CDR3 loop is CASRSGQGLYEQYF. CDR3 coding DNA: TGTGCCAGCAGATCGGGACAGGGCCTATACGAGCAGTACTTC.

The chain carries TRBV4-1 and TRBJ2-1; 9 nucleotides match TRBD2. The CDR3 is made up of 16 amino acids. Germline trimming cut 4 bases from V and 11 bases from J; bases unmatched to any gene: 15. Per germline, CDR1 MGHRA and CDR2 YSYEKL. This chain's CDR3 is CASSLYPVRLAVKQFF. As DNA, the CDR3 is TGCGCCAGCAGCCTCTACCCGGTGAGACTAGCGGTAAAGCAGTTCTTC.

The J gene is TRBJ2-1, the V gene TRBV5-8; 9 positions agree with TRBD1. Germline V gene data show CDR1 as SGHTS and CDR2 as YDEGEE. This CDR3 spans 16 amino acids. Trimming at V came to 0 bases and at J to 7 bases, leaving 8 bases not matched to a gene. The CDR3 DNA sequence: TGTGCCAGCAGCTTGGCTATACAGGGGGCGCAAAATGAGCAGTTCTTC. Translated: CASSLAIQGAQNEQFF.

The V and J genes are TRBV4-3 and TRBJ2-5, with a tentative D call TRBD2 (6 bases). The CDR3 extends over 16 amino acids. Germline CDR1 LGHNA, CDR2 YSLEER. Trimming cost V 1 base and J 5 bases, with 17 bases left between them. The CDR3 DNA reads TGCGCCAGCAGCCAAGGGACGGGGGTCCGCAGCGAGACCCAGTACTTC. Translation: CASSQGTGVRSETQYF.

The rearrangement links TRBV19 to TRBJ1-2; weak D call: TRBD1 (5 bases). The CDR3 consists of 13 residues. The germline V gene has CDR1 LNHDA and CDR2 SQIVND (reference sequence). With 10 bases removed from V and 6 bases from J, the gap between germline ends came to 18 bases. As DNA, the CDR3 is TGTGCCACCCGAAGCCAGGGAAGGGATGGCTACACCTTC. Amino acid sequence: CATRSQGRDGYTF.

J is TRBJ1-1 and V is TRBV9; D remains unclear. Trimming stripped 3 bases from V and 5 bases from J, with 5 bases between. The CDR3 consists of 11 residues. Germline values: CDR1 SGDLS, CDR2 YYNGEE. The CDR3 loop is CASSDSTEAFF. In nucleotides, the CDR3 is TGTGCCAGCAGCGACAGTACTGAAGCTTTCTTT.

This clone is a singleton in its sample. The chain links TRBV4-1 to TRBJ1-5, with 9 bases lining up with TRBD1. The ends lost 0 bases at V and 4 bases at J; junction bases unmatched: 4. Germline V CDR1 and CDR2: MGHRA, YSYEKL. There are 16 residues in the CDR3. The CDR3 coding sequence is TGCGCCAGCAGCCAAGATCCGGGACAGGGAAATCAGCCCCAGCATTTT. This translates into CASSQDPGQGNQPQHF.

The chain's CDR3 is CASSGSGKTDTQYF. Here the CDR3 DNA reads TGTGCCAGCAGTGGGTCGGGGAAGACCGATACGCAGTATTTT. This chain joins TRBV25-1 and TRBJ2-3, with D perhaps matching TRBD2 (5 bases). Trimming pared 4 bases from V and 6 bases from J, leaving 14 bases between. This CDR3 is built from 14 residues. Germline V lookup: CDR1 MGHDK, CDR2 SYGVNS.

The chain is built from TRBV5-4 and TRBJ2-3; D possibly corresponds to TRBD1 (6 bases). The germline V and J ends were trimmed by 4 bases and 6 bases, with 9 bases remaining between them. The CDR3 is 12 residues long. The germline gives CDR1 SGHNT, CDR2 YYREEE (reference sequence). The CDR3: CASSPRGDTQYF. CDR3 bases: TGTGCCAGCAGCCCAAGGGGGGATACGCAGTATTTT.